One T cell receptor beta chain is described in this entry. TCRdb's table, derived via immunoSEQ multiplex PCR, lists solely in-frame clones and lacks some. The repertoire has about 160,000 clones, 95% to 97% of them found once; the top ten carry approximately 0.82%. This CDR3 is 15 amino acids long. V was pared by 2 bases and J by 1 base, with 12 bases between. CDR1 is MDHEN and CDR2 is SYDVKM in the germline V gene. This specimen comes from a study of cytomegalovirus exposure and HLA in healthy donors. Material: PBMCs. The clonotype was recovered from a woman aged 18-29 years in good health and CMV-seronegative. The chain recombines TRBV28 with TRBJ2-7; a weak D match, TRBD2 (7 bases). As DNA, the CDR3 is TGTGCCAGCAGTTTAGGGGGGGCCATTTCCTACGAGCAGTACTTC. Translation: CASSLGGAISYEQYF.